A selection of T cell receptor beta chains follows, all from one sample in a study of T cells in localized non-small cell lung cancer. Repertoires were generated with immunoSEQ multiplex PCR, while TCRdb's copy carries only in-frame clones and drops some. The data contain a few thousand clones, around 24% of them singletons. The source material was lung tumor tissue, sampled before any cancer treatment. All receptors derive from a male donor at least 60 years old with stage II lung adenocarcinoma. The CDR3 runs from the conserved cysteine through the conserved F or W. Fields, in order: V gene, clone size, J gene, CDR3 protein. Clone size is stated in some rows and not others, as once, few, many or a class when expanded.

>TRBV9|.|TRBJ1-5
CASSLDLSQPQHF
>TRBV5-1|.|TRBJ2-3
CASSLRGAHTDTQYF
>TRBV11-3|.|TRBJ1-4
CASSRDRSNEKLFF
>TRBV28|.|TRBJ1-4
CASSSGTALDEKLFF
>TRBV9|medium-sized|TRBJ2-1
CASSSGTPYNEQFF
>TRBV18|.|TRBJ2-5
CASSPMVETQYF
>TRBV19|few|TRBJ2-2
CASSIGTFTGELFF
>TRBV11-3|.|TRBJ1-4
CASSPGTAPTNEKLFF
>TRBV11-3|few|TRBJ1-2
CASSLGGPAIPNYGYTF
>TRBV23-1|.|TRBJ1-1
CASSLTRNTEAFF
>TRBV28|few|TRBJ1-2
CASSLLVLETSGYTF
>TRBV5-1|.|TRBJ1-4
CASSLAPGQMGEKLFF
>TRBV15|large|TRBJ1-2
CATSRDLNSWLDGYTF
>TRBV9|.|TRBJ2-3
CASNGWASTDTQYF
>TRBV19|.|TRBJ2-6
CASKDRGVSGANVLTF
>TRBV5-1|.|TRBJ2-1
CASSLRGQGVEQFF
>TRBV18|.|TRBJ2-1
CASSPPTSGISEQFF
>TRBV11-1|few|TRBJ2-3
CASSSAPGLAGVTDTQYF
>TRBV11-3|.|TRBJ2-1
CASSTVAMDYNEQFF
>TRBV25-1|.|TRBJ2-5
CASSKGLQETQYF
>TRBV6-8|few|TRBJ2-2
CASRFSSGTFTGELFF
>TRBV12-5|few|TRBJ2-2
CASGPPGSNTGELFF
>TRBV28|few|TRBJ2-7
CASRFGLAGYEQYF
>TRBV5-1|.|TRBJ2-7
CASSLAQGPYEQYF
>TRBV6-8|.|TRBJ2-3
CASSRLAGRGTDTQYF
>TRBV6-8|.|TRBJ1-2
CASTRGRGSYGYTF
>TRBV18|few|TRBJ2-7
CASSKSPLDYEQYF
>TRBV5-1|.|TRBJ2-2
CASSLGGGRPNTGELFF
>TRBV11-3|.|TRBJ2-1
CASSLTGDYNEQFF
>TRBV11-3|medium-sized|TRBJ2-3
CASSLSGGRRGADTQYF
>TRBV5-1|.|TRBJ1-1
CASSPAARTGGRSTEAFF
>TRBV19|.|TRBJ2-5
CASNRQETQYF
>TRBV29-1|.|TRBJ1-2
CSVAVVGANYGYTF
>TRBV15|.|TRBJ2-1
CATSGAGGLYNEQFF
>TRBV11-3|large|TRBJ2-3
CASSLDAGTSTDTQYF
>TRBV18|.|TRBJ1-2
CASSPTTGTELSGYTF
>TRBV18|.|TRBJ1-5
CASSPTGTGFKAQHF
>TRBV19|.|TRBJ2-4
CASSIPQSNQYF
>TRBV30|few|TRBJ1-1
CALEADLLRTTEAFF
>TRBV19|.|TRBJ2-3
CATGFRSATDTQYF
>TRBV28|.|TRBJ1-2
CASSSIGQGVYGYTF
>TRBV28|.|TRBJ1-2
CASSFWTGGLDGYTF
>TRBV19|.|TRBJ1-1
CASGEGENTEAFF
>TRBV19|.|TRBJ1-5
CASSMYPRGRGDQPQHF
>TRBV5-1|.|TRBJ1-1
CASSQGQGLSEAFF
>TRBV28|.|TRBJ2-7
CASSSSGTIEQYF
>TRBV6-8|.|TRBJ1-2
CASTSTGGYGYGYTF
>TRBV6-8|few|TRBJ1-3
CASRVTGIGNTIYF
>TRBV5-1|.|TRBJ2-2
CASSLGPGGNTGELFF
>TRBV30|.|TRBJ2-1
CAWSIDPAGGLGGEFF
>TRBV29-1|few|TRBJ2-2
CSVGPEGKGGELFF
>TRBV9|few|TRBJ2-3
CASSVGSRTDTQYF
>TRBV6-8|few|TRBJ1-5
CASSADRGRRPQHF
>TRBV6-8|few|TRBJ2-7
CASRRSAQGAYEQYF
>TRBV28|.|TRBJ1-5
CASTRQGYSNQPQHF